These 10 T cell receptor beta chains were sequenced from one sample in a study of shared clonotypes between healthy human individuals. TCRdb's table, derived via immunoSEQ multiplex PCR, lists solely in-frame clones and lacks some. The sample yields approximately 440,000 clones, over 60% seen once. The material sequenced was PBMCs. Receptor source: a middle-aged woman in good health. Some clones in this sample may be carry-over from other donors' samples.

This rearrangement joins TRBV18 to TRBJ1-1; D remains ambiguous. The CDR3 runs 17 residues. Germline lookup yields CDR1 KGHSH and CDR2 LQKENI. Trimming left V 1 base short and J 2 bases short, with 17 bases between. Here the CDR3 reads CASSPLFSGSSNTEAFF. CDR3 DNA sequence: TGTGCCAGCTCACCACTGTTCTCTGGCAGTTCAAACACTGAAGCTTTCTTT.

This clone is a singleton in its sample. In the same sample, other DNA sequences code for this CDR3. The chain couples TRBV28 to TRBJ1-5; D not resolved. Germline V lookup: CDR1 MDHEN, CDR2 SYDVKM. This CDR3 has 12 amino acids. V gave up 4 bases and J gave up 2 bases, with 3 bases separating them. CDR3 nucleotides: TGTGCCAGCAGTTCAGGCAATCAGCCCCAGCATTTT. Its translation: CASSSGNQPQHF.

The V and J genes are TRBV7-8 and TRBJ2-7, with 9 nucleotides matching TRBD1. From germline, CDR1 is SGHVS and CDR2 FQNEAQ. CDR3 length: 15 residues. V trimming: 5 bases; J trimming: 5 bases; junction bases outside the gene matches: 10. CDR3 residues: CASSGRDRALDEQYF. The CDR3 DNA is TGTGCCAGCAGCGGACGGGACAGGGCTCTCGACGAGCAGTACTTC.

The V gene is TRBV5-1, the J gene TRBJ2-1, with D unresolved. V lost 2 bases, J lost 0 bases, and 9 bases lay in between. The germline V gene has CDR1 SGHRS and CDR2 YFSETQ. The CDR3 totals 15 residues. CDR3 region: CASSFADASYNEQFF. The CDR3 DNA reads TGCGCCAGCAGCTTTGCAGATGCCTCCTACAATGAGCAGTTCTTC.

The rearrangement links TRBV18 to TRBJ2-3; D gene unclear. The CDR3 runs to 15 residues. The V gene's germline CDR1 is KGHSH and CDR2 LQKENI. V lost 3 bases and J lost 6, with 16 bases in between. The CDR3 protein is CASSPDVRAFDTQYF. DNA of the CDR3: TGTGCCAGCTCACCGGACGTACGGGCGTTCGATACGCAGTATTTT.

V is TRBV9 and J is TRBJ1-5; D is uncertain. V lost 4 bases, J lost 6 bases, and 17 bases lay in between. Germline CDR1 SGDLS, CDR2 YYNGEE. This CDR3 spans 15 amino acids. The CDR3 DNA reads TGTGCCAGCAGCCCGGATCCGGACCTTCGTCAGCCCCAGCATTTT. Its protein product is CASSPDPDLRQPQHF.

The rearrangement uses TRBV4-2 and TRBJ2-7; 8 bases fit TRBD2. In germline, CDR1 is LGHNA, CDR2 YNFKEQ. V was pared by 1 base and J by 4 bases, with 6 bases of the junction left unmatched. This CDR3 region has 15 residues. The CDR3 region has the DNA TGTGCCAGCAGCCAAGCGGGAGGGCAGCATTACGAGCAGTACTTC. This sequence encodes CASSQAGGQHYEQYF.

This sequence joins TRBV11-2 and TRBJ2-7; weak D call: TRBD2 (6 bases). This CDR3 is 15 amino acids long. Germline CDR1 and CDR2: SGHAT and FQNNGV. V was cut by 6 bases and J by 3 bases, with 18 bases left in between. CDR3 protein: CASRPFKGGDYEQYF. The CDR3 region has the DNA TGTGCCAGCAGACCGTTTAAGGGAGGAGACTACGAGCAGTACTTC.

V is TRBV5-8 and J is TRBJ1-5; 9 bases map to TRBD1. The CDR3 is made up of 16 amino acids. The germline gives CDR1 SGHTS, CDR2 YDEGEE. J was trimmed by 3 bases and V by 1 base; bases with no gene match: 5. CDR3 coding DNA: TGTGCCAGCAGCTTGCCTCGGACAGGGGCCAATCAGCCCCAGCATTTT. Protein product: CASSLPRTGANQPQHF.

The sample holds a few counts of this clone. A junction boundary mismatches the germline segment, possibly from a read error. V usage is TRBV7-7 and J usage is TRBJ2-5; possibly TRBD1 or TRBD2 for D (7 bases each). CDR1 and CDR2 from the germline V gene are SSHAT and FNYEAQ (reference sequence). This CDR3 comprises 15 residues. CDR3 in amino acids: CASSSTTGEGGTQYF. The CDR3 nucleotides are TGTGCTAGCAGCTCGACTACAGGGGAGGGCGGGACCCAGTACTTC.